Listed below are T cell receptor beta chains from one sample, sequenced in a study of blood T cell repertoires in COVID-19. Using immunoSEQ multiplex PCR, the repertoire was profiled, and TCRdb retains in-frame clones only, with some absent. Here the sample spans about 90,000 clones, around 88% being singletons. Sequencing was done on a sample of peripheral blood. Receptor source: a man in his 60s with acute or convalescent COVID-19. Both conserved end residues are part of each CDR3. A D gene is named only where the DNA matches it firmly. Clone sizes are given selectively: once, few, many, or a class where the clone is expanded.

>TRBJ1-1|-|-|TRBV4-1
TGCGCCAGCAGCCAAGAGACAGGTCTTGAAGCTTTCTTT
CASSQETGLEAFF
>TRBJ1-1|-|-|TRBV7-3
TGTGCCAGCAGCGTTTCAGGGGACACTGAAGCTTTCTTT
CASSVSGDTEAFF
>TRBJ2-7|TRBD2|-|TRBV2
TGTGCCAGCAGAACGGGACTAGCGGCTTTCGACCACGAGCAGTACTTC
CASRTGLAAFDHEQYF
>TRBJ2-1|-|-|TRBV27
TGTGCCAGCAGTCCGGGACTCCCAAAAGGGAATGAGCAGTTCTTC
CASSPGLPKGNEQFF
>TRBJ1-1|TRBD1|few|TRBV30
TGTGCCTGGAGTGTTTTGAGGACAGGAGATCTATTT
CAWSVLRTGDLF
>TRBJ2-3|-|-|TRBV30
TGTGCCTGGACCAGGGACAACATTCCAGATACGCAGTATTTT
CAWTRDNIPDTQYF
>TRBJ1-2|-|-|TRBV28
TGTGCCAGCAGTCAAAACCGGGGGGCTGGATATGGCTACACCTTC
CASSQNRGAGYGYTF
>TRBJ2-7|-|few|TRBV7-2
TGTGCCAGCAGCTTGGATATGAGCGGGCTCTACGAGCAGTACTTC
CASSLDMSGLYEQYF
>TRBJ2-5|TRBD2|-|TRBV30
TGTGCCTGCGGGACTAGCGGGGAACAAGAGACCCAGTACTTC
CACGTSGEQETQYF
>TRBJ1-2|-|-|TRBV30
TGTGCCTGGTCTTCAGGACGACAGGATGGCTACACCTTC
CAWSSGRQDGYTF
>TRBJ1-1|TRBD1|-|TRBV23-1
TGCGCCAGCAGTCACCCAGGACAGGCTCCCCTGAACACTGAAGCTTTCTTT
CASSHPGQAPLNTEAFF
>TRBJ2-7|-|-|TRBV20-1
TGCAGTGCTAGAGACGCCTACGAGCAGTACTTC
CSARDAYEQYF
>TRBJ1-3|-|-|TRBV4-2
TGTGCCAGCAGCCCAACTGGAAACACCATATATTTT
CASSPTGNTIYF
>TRBJ1-3|-|-|TRBV12-3/TRBV12-4
TGCTGGCGTTCAGGGATGAGAAACACCATATATTTT
CWRSGMRNTIYF